Each of the 18 T cell receptor beta chains below was sequenced from the same sample in a study of tumor-infiltrating lymphocytes in primary liver carcinoma. Using a constant-region primer together with ProtoScript II reverse transcriptase, TCR beta cDNA was made from about 490 ng of total RNA. Three nested multiplex PCR rounds of slightly modified ARM-PCR generated TCR beta libraries. PCR rounds one and two used TRBV1-TRBV30 forward primers with a C-beta reverse primer for around 11 cycles each. TCRdb redid the calling of the multiplex PCR reads with MiXCR, one entry per CDR3 protein. The sample includes tens of thousands of distinct CDR3 sequences, 69% of them seen just once. The source material, about 18-31 mg of unsorted bulk tissue, was used to co-extract RNA and DNA. The sequenced material came from tumor-adjacent normal liver tissue. These receptors all come from a man aged 40-55 years with primary liver carcinoma and hepatitis B virus infection.

The genes are TRBV12-3 or TRBV12-4 and TRBJ1-6; tentatively, D is TRBD1 (5 bases). CDR3 size: 15 residues. Trimming pared 5 bases from V and 8 bases from J, leaving 16 bases between. The CDR3 nucleotides are TGTGCCAGCAGTCCACCACGGGGGGGGGATTCACCCCTCCACTTT. Residues: CASSPPRGGDSPLHF.

This clonotype showed up just once. Just one base apart from a much larger clone, this may be a read error. The rearrangement links TRBV28 to TRBJ2-7, with D possibly TRBD2 on 5 matching bases. V lost 7 bases and J 4 bases, leaving 17 bases between the germline ends. The CDR3 is 14 amino acids. Germline assignment: CDR1 MDHEN and CDR2 SYDVKM. CDR3 in amino acids: CASNRGEVLYEQYF. In nucleotides, the CDR3 is TGTGCCAGCAACCGGGGAGAGGTCCTTTACGAGCAGTACTTC.

The CDR3 sequence: CASSQDVGNTIYF. The CDR3 nucleotides read TGCGCCAGCAGCCAGGACGTGGGAAACACCATATATTTT. The V gene is TRBV4-3, the J gene TRBJ1-3, with D unresolved. Germline lookup yields CDR1 LGHNA and CDR2 YSLEER. The CDR3 consists of 13 residues. V was shortened by 3 bases and J by 4 bases, with 7 bases between the two germline ends.

About this clonotype itself: The missing conserved phenylalanine or tryptophan at the end of this CDR3 makes a read error likely. The chain couples TRBV11-1 to TRBJ2-2; D is undetermined. Trimming took 4 bases from V and 3 from J, leaving 6 bases between them. CDR1 is SGHAT and CDR2 is FQDESV in the germline V gene (reference sequence). The CDR3 runs 13 residues. The DNA of the CDR3 is TGTGCCAGCAGCTGTTGGGACACCGGGGAGCTGTTTTCT. Translation gives CASSCWDTGELFS.

This clonotype was found once. A much bigger clone sits one base away, suggesting this may be a read error. The chain carries TRBV28 and TRBJ2-2; 8 nucleotides align to TRBD2. This CDR3 spans 17 amino acids. Losses at the gene ends were 1 base for V and 3 bases for J; bases not matched to a gene: 7. Germline V lookup: CDR1 MDHEN, CDR2 SYDVKM. DNA of the CDR3: TGTGCCAGCAGTTTATATTTGGGACTAGAGGACACCGGGGAGCTGTTTTTT. It codes for CASSLYLGLEDTGELFF.

This clonotype was observed a handful of times. A much larger clone lies a single base off, so this may be a read error. The rearrangement uses TRBV6-1 and TRBJ2-2; D is ambiguous. The CDR3 is made up of 13 amino acids. Trimming stripped 5 bases from V and 7 bases from J, with 11 bases between. Germline CDR1 MNHNS, CDR2 SASEGT. The CDR3 DNA is TGTGCCAGCAGTCGGGTTTTCATCGGGGAGCTGTTTTTT. It translates to CASSRVFIGELFF.

About this clonotype itself: It is likely a read error, because the conserved phenylalanine at the end of the CDR3 is missing. The chain uses TRBV6-2 or TRBV6-3 and TRBJ2-2; 9 positions agree with TRBD1. V gave up 6 bases and J gave up 5 bases; unmatched junction bases: 4. This CDR3 is built from 14 residues. Germline CDR1 reads MNHEY; CDR2 reads SVGEGT. CDR3 sequence: CASSWTGDTGELFS. The CDR3 nucleotides read TGTGCCAGCAGCTGGACAGGGGATACCGGGGAGCTGTTTTCG.

Notes on this clonotype: This is likely a read error, given that the CDR3 carries no conserved phenylalanine or tryptophan at its end. V and J are TRBV28 and TRBJ2-7, with unresolved D. The germline V gene encodes CDR1 MDHEN and CDR2 SYDVKM. Trimming took off 7 bases at V and 0 bases at J, with 13 bases between the two ends. The CDR3 extends over 14 amino acids. This CDR3 is CASTGYSFSYEQYL. CDR3 coding DNA: TGTGCCAGCACTGGATACAGCTTCTCCTACGAGCAGTACCTC.

This clonotype was seen a single time. The germline gene is not matched at one end of the junction; a read error may be the cause. The J gene is TRBJ1-6, the V gene TRBV28; D remains unclear. In germline, CDR1 is MDHEN, CDR2 SYDVKM. The length of the CDR3 is 14 residues. The CDR3 sequence is CTSSFWNKNSPLHF. The DNA for the CDR3 is TGTACCAGCAGTTTTTGGAACAAAAATTCACCCCTCCACTTT.

About this clonotype itself: Because the CDR3 is missing its conserved closing phenylalanine or tryptophan, this is likely a read error. The genes are TRBV29-1 and TRBJ1-2; 7 nucleotides match TRBD1. Germline V gives CDR1 SQVTM, CDR2 ANQGSEA. This CDR3 region has 14 residues. The CDR3 DNA sequence: TGCAGCGTTGCCACAGGGGCGACTAATTATGGCTACACCCTC. This translates into CSVATGATNYGYTL.

The table lists this clonotype with a few counts. The chain recombines TRBV5-1 with TRBJ2-4; tentative D call: TRBD1 (6 bases). V lost 0 bases and J 8 bases, leaving 9 bases between the germline ends. Germline V gene sequence: CDR1 SGHRS, CDR2 YFSETQ. This CDR3 contains 13 residues. CDR3 in amino acids: CASSLAAGDIQYF. The CDR3 DNA follows: TGCGCCAGCAGCTTGGCCGCAGGGGACATTCAGTACTTC.

As concerns this clonotype: Relative to the germline gene, one junction end is altered; a read error may explain this. V and J are TRBV28 and TRBJ2-5, with TRBD2 as a possible D gene (6 bases). The CDR3 length is 17 residues. Germline values: CDR1 MDHEN, CDR2 SYDVKM. CDR3 in DNA: TGTGCCAGCAGTCCAGGACTTAGCAGGAACACCCGGGAGAACCAGTACTTC. It encodes CASSPGLSRNTRENQYF.

As regards this clonotype: One end of the junction fails to match germline, which may point to a read error. The DNA of the CDR3 is TGTGCCATGTCCTCTCCGGGCCAGGGGACTGAAGCTTTCTTC. Its translation: CAMSSPGQGTEAFF. The V and J genes are TRBV10-3 and TRBJ1-1; weak D call: TRBD1 (6 bases). This CDR3 is 14 amino acids long. Germline CDR1 is ENHRY and CDR2 is SYGVKD.

This chain uses TRBV29-1 with TRBJ2-3; the match to TRBD2 covers 14 bases. CDR3 length: 13 amino acids. The J segment lost 7 bases and the V segment lost 8 bases, leaving 5 bases of the junction unmatched. Germline CDR1 reads SQVTM; CDR2 reads ANQGSEA. The CDR3 loop is CSTGTSGRNTQYF. CDR3 DNA: TGCAGCACTGGGACTAGCGGGAGAAATACGCAGTATTTT.

Comments on this clonotype: A much larger clone lies a single base off, so this may be a read error. The chain uses TRBV24-1 and TRBJ2-1, with D possibly being TRBD2 (6 bases). The CDR3 loop spans 14 amino acids. Trimming removed 4 bases from V and 6 bases from J, with 12 bases in between. Germline V gives CDR1 KGHDR, CDR2 SFDVKD. This chain's CDR3 is CATSDGSGGNEQFF. CDR3 nucleotides: TGTGCCACCAGTGACGGGAGTGGGGGCAATGAGCAGTTCTTC.

As for this clonotype: Germline and junction disagree at one end, which may indicate a read error. This chain links TRBV28 with TRBJ2-7; D gene unclear. The CDR3 spans 14 residues. The V gene's germline CDR1 is MDHEN and CDR2 SYDVKM. This CDR3 reads CASSGYSFSYGQYF. The CDR3, as DNA: TGTGCCAGCAGTGGATACAGCTTCTCCTACGGGCAGTACTTC.

The rearrangement joins TRBV11-1 to TRBJ2-3; 8 positions match TRBD2. The V gene end was trimmed by 8 bases and the J gene end by 5 bases; junction bases not matched to a gene: 9. The germline V gene has CDR1 SGHAT and CDR2 FQDESV (reference sequence). The CDR3 has 14 amino acids. The CDR3 loop reads CASAGGAGIDTQYF. The CDR3 nucleotides read TGTGCCAGCGCGGGGGGAGCTGGCATAGATACGCAGTATTTT.

About this clonotype itself: A much larger clone sits a single nucleotide away, making a read error possible. The CDR3 carries no conserved terminal phenylalanine or tryptophan, so it likely arises from a read error. This sequence joins TRBV6-1 and TRBJ2-3, with D perhaps assigned TRBD1 or TRBD2 (5 bases each). The germline gives CDR1 MNHNS, CDR2 SASEGT. The CDR3 is 16 residues long. V was clipped by 2 bases and J by 2 bases, with 14 bases between them. The CDR3 sequence is CASSEIGGHYTDTQYS. The CDR3 nucleotides read TGTGCCAGCAGTGAAATAGGAGGACACTACACAGATACGCAGTATTCT.